Following are 19 T cell receptor beta chains from one sample sequenced in a study of immune evolution from preneoplasia to lung adenocarcinoma listed by TCRdb under 2021. The library was obtained by the immunoSEQ multiplex PCR assay. The table was pulled from immuneACCESS by TCRdb, which kept in-frame rearrangements only. Such tables lose some clones; where checked, under half of the loss comes from unresolved V genes, and the rest has no known cause. The table for this sample lists 10,000 to 14,000 clones; 75% to 90% of them were counted only once. Jointly, the top ten make up 3% to 4% of the sample. The source material was FFPE invasive lung adenocarcinoma tissue. The cell subset or site label for this specimen denotes: frankly invasive lung adenocarcinoma (ADC). Receptor source: a person in their 70s with invasive lung adenocarcinoma.

The J gene is TRBJ2-3, the V gene TRBV5-6; D uncertain. This CDR3 spans 16 amino acids. Germline V gives CDR1 SGHDT, CDR2 YYEEEE. V lost 0 bases and J lost 6, with 17 bases in between. The CDR3 sequence: CASSLAFKADGDTQYF. The CDR3 DNA reads TGTGCCAGCAGCTTGGCCTTCAAGGCGGATGGGGATACGCAGTATTTT.

This rearrangement joins TRBV30 to TRBJ1-5; unclear D gene. Germline V gene sequence: CDR1 GTSNPN, CDR2 SVGIG (reference sequence). The CDR3 loop spans 14 amino acids. Trimming removed 1 base at V and 3 bases at J, with 10 bases between. This CDR3 is CAWSGTIPNQPQHF. CDR3 DNA sequence: TGTGCCTGGAGTGGAACCATACCCAATCAGCCCCAGCATTTT.

This chain connects TRBV28 to TRBJ2-2, with 7 bases aligning to TRBD1. Germline V gene lookup returns CDR1 MDHEN and CDR2 SYDVKM. V gave up 7 bases and J gave up 2 bases; unmatched junction bases: 10. The CDR3 runs 16 residues. The CDR3 DNA follows: TGTGCCAGCACTCAACCGGGACAGTTAAACACCGGGGAGCTGTTTTTT. It yields the protein CASTQPGQLNTGELFF.

The V and J genes are TRBV19 and TRBJ1-2; D call uncertain. Trimming shortened V by 2 bases and J by 5 bases, and 21 bases separated the two germline ends. Per the germline V gene, CDR1 is LNHDA and CDR2 is SQIVND (reference sequence). The CDR3 is 17 amino acids. The CDR3 DNA reads TGTGCCAGTAGTATATCTCTCCAGGTCTCCAGGCTGTATGGCTACACCTTC. Translating gives CASSISLQVSRLYGYTF.

The chain employs TRBV30 and TRBJ1-1; TRBD1 aligns across 8 bases. The CDR3 is 14 amino acids. With 7 bases clipped from V and 4 bases from J, the junction kept 11 bases outside the gene matches. The germline gives CDR1 GTSNPN, CDR2 SVGIG (reference sequence). The CDR3 nucleotides are TGTGCCTACACAGGGGGATCGTACCGCACTGAAGCTTTCTTT. Translated, it gives CAYTGGSYRTEAFF.

The genes are TRBV6-5 and TRBJ2-1; no clear D. Trimming took 6 bases from V and 5 from J, leaving 5 bases between them. In germline, CDR1 is MNHEY, CDR2 SVGAGI. The CDR3 consists of 11 residues. This chain's CDR3 is CASSRHNEQFF. As DNA, the CDR3 is TGTGCCAGCAGCCGTCACAATGAGCAGTTCTTC.

The J gene is TRBJ2-7, the V gene TRBV6-1; tentative D call: TRBD1 (6 bases). CDR1 and CDR2 (germline): MNHNS, SASEGT. The CDR3 contains 13 residues. V lost 6 bases and J 3 bases, leaving 12 bases between the germline ends. In nucleotides, the CDR3 is TGTGCCAGCAGCGCACAGGGCAACTACGAGCAGTACTTC. It specifies CASSAQGNYEQYF.

This chain uses TRBV28 with TRBJ1-2; D call uncertain. V lost 3 bases and J 7 bases, leaving 6 bases between the germline ends. The CDR3 length is 11 residues. The germline gives CDR1 MDHEN, CDR2 SYDVKM. The CDR3 loop is CASSFSAGYTF. The CDR3 nucleotides are TGTGCCAGCAGTTTCTCAGCTGGCTACACCTTC.

The chain links TRBV7-3 to TRBJ1-1, with TRBD1 matching 8 bases. Germline V gives CDR1 SGHTA, CDR2 FQGTGA. V trimming: 5 bases; J trimming: 0 bases; junction bases outside the gene matches: 8. This CDR3 has 16 residues. DNA of the CDR3: TGTGCCAGCAGCCCCAGGACAGGGCCACTGAACACTGAAGCTTTCTTT. Translated: CASSPRTGPLNTEAFF.

The V call is TRBV7-9, the J call TRBJ2-3; D gene uncertain. The CDR3 consists of 13 residues. V gave up 2 bases and J gave up 4 bases, with 7 bases separating them. Germline loops: CDR1 SEHNR, CDR2 FQNEAQ (reference sequence). CDR3 nucleotides: TGTGCCAGCAGCTTAAGGTTTGCAGATACGCAGTATTTT. It encodes CASSLRFADTQYF.

The chain couples TRBV7-8 to TRBJ2-7; D possibly corresponds to TRBD1 (5 bases). The CDR3 consists of 14 residues. CDR1 and CDR2 from the germline V gene are SGHVS and FQNEAQ. The V gene lost 5 bases and the J gene lost 3 bases, with 14 bases spanning the gap. The CDR3, as DNA: TGTGCCAGCAGCACAAACGTAGGGGTCTACGAGCAGTACTTC. Protein: CASSTNVGVYEQYF. Filled out from reference TRBV7-8 and TRBJ2-7, the complete variable domain reads GAGVSQSPRYKVAKRGQDVALRCDPISGHVSLFWYQQALGQGPEFLTYFQNEAQLDKSGLPSDRFFAERPEGSVSTLKIQRTQQEDSAVYLCASSTNVGVYEQYFGPGTRLTVT.

The chain links TRBV20-1 to TRBJ1-2; D gene ambiguous. Trimming removed 3 bases at V and 7 bases at J, with 9 bases between. The germline V gene has CDR1 DFQATT and CDR2 SNEGSKA (reference sequence). The CDR3 is 11 residues long. CDR3 region: CSARAGRGYTF. DNA for the CDR3: TGCAGTGCTAGGGCAGGTCGTGGCTACACCTTC.

The chain carries TRBV7-2 and TRBJ1-1; 10 bases are a match to TRBD1. Germline V gives CDR1 SGHTA, CDR2 FQGNSA. The trim removed 3 bases at V and 7 bases at J, leaving 5 bases unmatched. This CDR3 has 14 residues. Written as DNA, the CDR3 is TGTGCCAGCAGCTTGGGACAGGGGCGTAGTGAAGCTTTCTTT. It specifies CASSLGQGRSEAFF.

The chain combines TRBV5-1 with TRBJ1-2; D unresolved. CDR1 is SGHRS, CDR2 YFSETQ, per germline. The CDR3 has 12 amino acids. The V and J ends lost 6 bases and 4 bases respectively, with 10 bases between them. The CDR3 spells CASTDGLYGYTF. The CDR3 coding sequence is TGCGCCAGCACTGACGGCCTCTATGGCTACACCTTC.

This sequence joins TRBV6-1 and TRBJ1-1; D possibly corresponds to TRBD1 (5 bases). The V and J ends lost 4 bases and 6 bases respectively, with 15 bases between them. The CDR3 has 14 residues. Germline assignment: CDR1 MNHNS and CDR2 SASEGT. The CDR3 protein is CASSGAGEISEAFF. The CDR3 DNA follows: TGTGCCAGCAGTGGGGCGGGGGAAATATCTGAAGCTTTCTTT.

The chain employs TRBV6-1 and TRBJ2-3; the D is unclear. The germline V and J ends were trimmed by 5 bases and 5 bases, with 14 bases remaining between them. This CDR3 is 14 amino acids long. Germline CDR1 is MNHNS and CDR2 is SASEGT. Here the CDR3 DNA reads TGTGCCAGCAGTTCGGACCTATGGGTAGATACGCAGTATTTT. It is translated as CASSSDLWVDTQYF.

The gene calls are TRBV30 and TRBJ1-5, with D uncertain. The CDR3 contains 14 residues. Trimming cost V 1 base and J 5 bases, with 12 bases left between them. Germline V CDR1 and CDR2: GTSNPN, SVGIG (reference sequence). CDR3 loop: CAWSGGRSDQPQHF. CDR3 DNA sequence: TGTGCCTGGAGTGGTGGGAGATCTGATCAGCCCCAGCATTTT.

The chain links TRBV11-2 to TRBJ2-7, with D perhaps TRBD2 (7 bases). The V end was cut by 4 bases, the J end by 0 bases, with 10 bases between. The CDR3 sequence is 14 residues long. Germline CDR1 and CDR2: SGHAT and FQNNGV. The CDR3 region has the DNA TGTGCCAGCAGCTGGGCGGGGGCCTCCTACGAGCAGTACTTC. It codes for CASSWAGASYEQYF. The full variable domain, rest sourced from reference TRBV11-2 and TRBJ2-7, is EAGVAQSPRYKIIEKRQSVAFWCNPISGHATLYWYQQILGQGPKLLIQFQNNGVVDDSQLPKDRFSAERLKGVDSTLKIQPAKLEDSAVYLCASSWAGASYEQYFGPGTRLTVT.

The J gene is TRBJ1-4, the V gene TRBV25-1, with D unresolved. V lost 1 base and J 3 bases, leaving 9 bases between the germline ends. This CDR3 region has 15 residues. The V gene's germline CDR1 is MGHDK and CDR2 SYGVNS. The CDR3 DNA reads TGTGCCAGCAGTGAATCTGCCGCAGCTAATGAAAAACTGTTTTTT. Translation: CASSESAAANEKLFF.